This entry lists 10 T cell receptor beta chains sequenced from one sample in a study of metastatic and nonmetastatic thyroid tumors. TCRdb re-called clones from the PCR reads using MiXCR. This sample has about 17,000 clones; approximately 28% occur once, and the top ten carry roughly 16%. Thyroid surgery was preceded by no treatment in any patient. Sequencing was done on a sample of tumor tissue. These receptors originate from a female donor with papillary thyroid cancer or a benign thyroid nodule (not recorded which). Some clones in this sample may be carry-over from other donors' samples.

CDR3 DNA: TGTGCCAGCAGTTTCCGGAGAGAAATTTCGACTAGCGGGAGGGCCTACAATGAGCAGTTCTTC. This encodes CASSFRREISTSGRAYNEQFF. The chain uses TRBV12-3 or TRBV12-4 and TRBJ2-1; 14 positions match TRBD2. V trimming: 3 bases; J trimming: 2 bases; junction bases outside the gene matches: 15. CDR3 length: 21 residues.

This clone was detected many times. V gene TRBV20-1 combines with J gene TRBJ1-4; tentative D call: TRBD1 (5 bases). CDR1 is DFQATT, CDR2 SNEGSKA, per germline (reference sequence). Trimming removed 0 bases at V and 7 bases at J, with 15 bases between. The CDR3 has 15 residues. DNA for the CDR3: TGCAGTGCTAGAGAGGGTGGGGGAAGGGGTGAAAAACTGTTTTTT. It codes for CSAREGGGRGEKLFF.

This chain links TRBV5-1 with TRBJ1-2; D not certain. Looked up from germline, CDR1 is SGHRS and CDR2 is YFSETQ. The V end was cut by 2 bases, the J end by 6 bases, with 23 bases between. The CDR3 is 17 amino acids. The CDR3 nucleotides read TGCGCCAGCAGCTTTAGACGGGGTGGGCCGGTTTACCATGGCTACACCTTC. The encoded protein is CASSFRRGGPVYHGYTF.

The chain links TRBV5-1 to TRBJ2-1, with 9 positions matching TRBD2. The junction had 1 base not matched to a gene; V was cut back by 0 bases and J by 0 bases. The CDR3 has 16 residues. Germline assignment: CDR1 SGHRS and CDR2 YFSETQ. The chain's CDR3 is CASSLDSGSSYNEQFF. DNA for the CDR3: TGCGCCAGCAGCTTGGATAGCGGGAGCTCCTACAATGAGCAGTTCTTC.

The rearrangement links TRBV27 to TRBJ1-2; 8 positions match TRBD1. After removal of 6 bases from V and 6 bases from J, the junction contained 6 bases not matched to a gene. Germline loops: CDR1 MNHEY, CDR2 SMNVEV (reference sequence). CDR3 length: 13 residues. The CDR3: CASSSKTGDGYTF. As DNA, the CDR3 is TGTGCCAGCAGCTCCAAGACAGGGGATGGCTACACCTTC.

Details on this clone: This may arise from a read error, as a much more abundant clone is one base away. This chain uses TRBV5-4 with TRBJ2-3; no reliable D call. Germline lookup yields CDR1 SGHNT and CDR2 YYREEE (reference sequence). The CDR3 is 13 amino acids. The V gene lost 0 bases and the J gene lost 7 bases, with 9 bases spanning the gap. This CDR3 is CASSLEVFYTQYF. In DNA, the CDR3 is TGTGCCAGCAGCTTGGAGGTATTTTATACGCAGTATTTT.

The chain recombines TRBV7-8 with TRBJ2-7; no clear D. Looked up from germline, CDR1 is SGHVS and CDR2 is FQNEAQ. Trimming cost V 5 bases and J 3 bases, with 5 bases left between them. The CDR3 covers 11 residues. The CDR3 nucleotides are TGTGCCAGCAGCGTAGGCTACGAGCAGTACTTC. Residues: CASSVGYEQYF.

This clone has ten or more counts. The rearrangement uses TRBV30 and TRBJ2-6; D may be TRBD1 (5 bases). Per germline, CDR1 GTSNPN and CDR2 SVGIG (reference sequence). The V gene lost 5 bases and the J gene lost 5 bases, with 16 bases spanning the gap. The CDR3 totals 15 residues. CDR3 DNA sequence: TGTGCCTGGGCCCCGAAAGCAGGGTGGGCCAACGTCCTGACTTTC. This sequence encodes CAWAPKAGWANVLTF. The entire variable domain, with the rest obtained from reference TRBV30 and TRBJ2-6, is as follows: SQTIHQWPATLVQPVGSPLSLECTVEGTSNPNLYWYRQAAGRGLQLLFYSVGIGQISSEVPQNLSASRPQDRQFILSSKKLLLSDSGFYLCAWAPKAGWANVLTFGAGSRLTVL.

This clone is labeled medium-sized (0.01 to 0.1%). The V and J genes are TRBV20-1 and TRBJ2-1; the match to TRBD1 covers 7 bases. The germline V gene has CDR1 DFQATT and CDR2 SNEGSKA (reference sequence). The CDR3 contains 14 residues. The V segment lost 3 bases and the J segment 6 bases; nucleotides outside the gene matches: 8. The CDR3 sequence is CSASEGGEGNEQFF. The CDR3 nucleotides read TGCAGTGCTAGTGAAGGGGGCGAGGGCAATGAGCAGTTCTTC.

The table lists this clone with many counts. The J gene is TRBJ2-3, the V gene TRBV30, with 7 bases aligning to TRBD1. The CDR3 extends over 15 amino acids. The V gene's germline CDR1 is GTSNPN and CDR2 SVGIG (reference sequence). With V trimmed by 0 bases and J by 3 bases, 6 bases remained unmatched. CDR3 sequence reads: CAWSVVGGSTDTQYF. The CDR3 bases are TGTGCCTGGAGTGTGGTAGGGGGCTCTACAGATACGCAGTATTTT.